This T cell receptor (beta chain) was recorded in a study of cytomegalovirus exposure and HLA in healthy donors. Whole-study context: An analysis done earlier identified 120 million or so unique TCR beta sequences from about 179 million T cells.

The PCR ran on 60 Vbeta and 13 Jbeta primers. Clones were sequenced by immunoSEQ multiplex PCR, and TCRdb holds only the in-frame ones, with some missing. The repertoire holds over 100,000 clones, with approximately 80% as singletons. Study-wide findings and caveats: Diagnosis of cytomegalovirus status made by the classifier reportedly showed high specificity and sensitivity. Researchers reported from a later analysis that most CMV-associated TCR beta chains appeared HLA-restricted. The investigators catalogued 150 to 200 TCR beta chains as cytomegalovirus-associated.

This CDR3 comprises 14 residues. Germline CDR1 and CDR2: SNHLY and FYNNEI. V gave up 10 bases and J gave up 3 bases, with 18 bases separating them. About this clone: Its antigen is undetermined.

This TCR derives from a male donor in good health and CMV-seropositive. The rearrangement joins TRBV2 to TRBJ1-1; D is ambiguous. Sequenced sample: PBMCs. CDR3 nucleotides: TGTGCCACCCGGCAGACCTCCCAGGACACTGAAGCTTTCTTT. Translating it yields CATRQTSQDTEAFF. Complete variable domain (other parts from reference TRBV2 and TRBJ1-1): EPEVTQTPSHQVTQMGQEVILRCVPISNHLYFYWYRQILGQKVEFLVSFYNNEISEKSEIFDDQFSVERPDGSNFTLKIRSTKLEDSAMYFCATRQTSQDTEAFFGQGTRLTVV.